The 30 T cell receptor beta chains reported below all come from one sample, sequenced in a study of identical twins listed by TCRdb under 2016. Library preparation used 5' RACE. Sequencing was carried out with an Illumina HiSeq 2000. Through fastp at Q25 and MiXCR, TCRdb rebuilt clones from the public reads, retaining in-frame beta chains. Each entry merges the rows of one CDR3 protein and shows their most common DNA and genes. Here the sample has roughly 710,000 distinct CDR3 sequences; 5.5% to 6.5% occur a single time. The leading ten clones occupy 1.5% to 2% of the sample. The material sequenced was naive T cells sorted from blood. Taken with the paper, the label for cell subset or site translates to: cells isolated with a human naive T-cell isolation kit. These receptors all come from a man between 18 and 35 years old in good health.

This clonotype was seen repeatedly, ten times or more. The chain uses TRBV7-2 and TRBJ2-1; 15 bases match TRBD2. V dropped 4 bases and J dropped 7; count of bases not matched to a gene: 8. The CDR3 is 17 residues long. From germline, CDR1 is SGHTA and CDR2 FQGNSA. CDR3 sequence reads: CASSSGLAGGPRNEQFF. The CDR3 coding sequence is TGTGCCAGCAGCTCCGGACTAGCGGGAGGGCCGAGGAATGAGCAGTTCTTC. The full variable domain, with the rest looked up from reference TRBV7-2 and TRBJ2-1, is GAGVSQSPSNKVTEKGKDVELRCDPISGHTALYWYRQSLGQGLEFLIYFQGNSAPDKSGLPSDRFSAERTGGSVSTLTIQRTQQEDSAVYLCASSSGLAGGPRNEQFFGPGTRLTVL.

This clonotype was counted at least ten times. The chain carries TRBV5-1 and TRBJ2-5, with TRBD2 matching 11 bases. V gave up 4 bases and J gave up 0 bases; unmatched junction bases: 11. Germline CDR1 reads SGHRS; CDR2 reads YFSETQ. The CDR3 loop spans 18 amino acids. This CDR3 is CASSPGTSGGKYQETQYF. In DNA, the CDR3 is TGCGCCAGCAGCCCTGGGACTAGCGGAGGGAAGTACCAAGAGACCCAGTACTTC.

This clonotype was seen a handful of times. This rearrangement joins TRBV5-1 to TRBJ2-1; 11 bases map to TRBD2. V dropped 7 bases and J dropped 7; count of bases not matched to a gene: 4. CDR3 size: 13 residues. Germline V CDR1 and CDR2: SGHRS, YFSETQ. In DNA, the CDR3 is TGCGCCAGCGGGACTAGCGGTGGAAATGAGCAGTTCTTC. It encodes CASGTSGGNEQFF.

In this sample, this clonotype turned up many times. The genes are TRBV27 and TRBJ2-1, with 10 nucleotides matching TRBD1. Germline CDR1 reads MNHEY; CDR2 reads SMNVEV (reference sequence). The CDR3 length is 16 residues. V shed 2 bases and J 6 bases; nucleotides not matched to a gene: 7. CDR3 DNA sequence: TGTGCCAGCAGTTTAGGAAGTTGGACAGGGGGCAATGAGCAGTTCTTC. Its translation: CASSLGSWTGGNEQFF.

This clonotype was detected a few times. The chain's CDR3 is CASSGSGSGNIQYF. The CDR3 DNA follows: TGCGCCAGCAGCGGAAGCGGGAGTGGTAACATTCAGTACTTC. The V and J genes are TRBV5-1 and TRBJ2-4; 8 bases line up with TRBD2. The V and J ends lost 4 bases and 7 bases, in that order; junction bases with no gene match: 7. The CDR3 is made up of 14 amino acids. Germline values: CDR1 SGHRS, CDR2 YFSETQ.

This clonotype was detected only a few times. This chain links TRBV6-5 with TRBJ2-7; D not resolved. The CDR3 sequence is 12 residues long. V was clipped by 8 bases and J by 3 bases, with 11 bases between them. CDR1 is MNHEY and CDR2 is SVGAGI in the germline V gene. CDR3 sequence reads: CASGVDGYEQYV. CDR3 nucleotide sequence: TGTGCCAGCGGGGTGGACGGCTACGAGCAGTACGTC.

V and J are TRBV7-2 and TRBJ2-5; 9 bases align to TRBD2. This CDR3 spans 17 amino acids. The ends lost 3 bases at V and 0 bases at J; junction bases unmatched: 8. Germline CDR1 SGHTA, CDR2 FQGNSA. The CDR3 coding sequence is TGTGCCAGCAGCTTGATAGCGGGAGTGCCCCACCAAGAGACCCAGTACTTC. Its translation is CASSLIAGVPHQETQYF.

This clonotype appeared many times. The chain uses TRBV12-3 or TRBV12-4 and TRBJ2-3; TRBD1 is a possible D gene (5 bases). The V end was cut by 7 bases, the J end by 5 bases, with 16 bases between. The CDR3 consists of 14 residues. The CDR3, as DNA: TGTGCCAGCACCTTGGTAGGGGCGCAAGATACGCAGTATTTT. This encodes CASTLVGAQDTQYF.

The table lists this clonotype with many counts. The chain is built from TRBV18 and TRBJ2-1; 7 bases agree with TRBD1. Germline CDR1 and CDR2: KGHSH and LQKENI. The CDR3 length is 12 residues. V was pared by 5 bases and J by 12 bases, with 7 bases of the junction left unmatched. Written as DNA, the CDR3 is TGTGCCAGCTCAGCTAGACAGGGTGCGCAGTTCTTC. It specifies CASSARQGAQFF.

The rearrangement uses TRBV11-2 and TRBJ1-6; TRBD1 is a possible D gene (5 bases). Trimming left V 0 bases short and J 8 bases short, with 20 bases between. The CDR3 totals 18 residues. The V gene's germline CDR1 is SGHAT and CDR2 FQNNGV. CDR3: CASSLDSKGVHLDSPLHF. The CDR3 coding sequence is TGTGCCAGCAGCTTAGATAGCAAAGGGGTCCACCTGGATTCACCCCTCCACTTT.

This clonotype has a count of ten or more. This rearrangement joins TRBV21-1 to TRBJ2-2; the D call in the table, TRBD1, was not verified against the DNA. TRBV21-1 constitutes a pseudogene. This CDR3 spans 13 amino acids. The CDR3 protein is CASSRRDGGELFF. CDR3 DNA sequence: TGTGCCAGCAGCAGACGGGACGGCGGGGAGCTGTTTTTT.

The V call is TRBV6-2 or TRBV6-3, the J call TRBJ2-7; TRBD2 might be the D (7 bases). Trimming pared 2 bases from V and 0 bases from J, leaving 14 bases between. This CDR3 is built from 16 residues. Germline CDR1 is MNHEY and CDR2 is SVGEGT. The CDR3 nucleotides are TGTGCCAGCAGTTACATGAGCGGGACAATCTCCTACGAGCAGTACTTC. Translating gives CASSYMSGTISYEQYF.

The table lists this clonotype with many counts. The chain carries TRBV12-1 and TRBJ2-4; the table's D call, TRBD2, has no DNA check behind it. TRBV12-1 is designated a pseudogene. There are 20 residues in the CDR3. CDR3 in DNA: TGTGCCAGCAGCTTTTCCCTACGTAGCGGGGGACATTTAGCCAAAAACATTCAGTACTTC. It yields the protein CASSFSLRSGGHLAKNIQYF.

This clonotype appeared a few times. CDR3 loop: CASSLYSGRTSGANVLTF. The CDR3 DNA reads TGCGCCAGCAGCTTGTACTCGGGACGGACCTCTGGGGCCAACGTCCTGACTTTC. The V gene is TRBV5-1, the J gene TRBJ2-6; D could derive from TRBD1 or TRBD2 (5 bases each). The germline V gene has CDR1 SGHRS and CDR2 YFSETQ. V lost 1 base, J lost 0 bases, and 14 bases lay in between. The CDR3 sequence is 18 residues long.

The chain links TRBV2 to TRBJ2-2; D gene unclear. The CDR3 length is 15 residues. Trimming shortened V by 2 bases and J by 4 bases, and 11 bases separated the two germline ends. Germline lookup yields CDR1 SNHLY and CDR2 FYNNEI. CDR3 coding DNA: TGTGCCAGCAGTGAATACGCAGGCCGCACCGGGGAGCTGTTTTTT. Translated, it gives CASSEYAGRTGELFF.

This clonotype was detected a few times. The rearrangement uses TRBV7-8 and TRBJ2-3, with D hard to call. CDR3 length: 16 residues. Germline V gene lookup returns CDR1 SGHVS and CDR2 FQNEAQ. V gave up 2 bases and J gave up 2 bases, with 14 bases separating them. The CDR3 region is CASSLIVALVTDTQYF. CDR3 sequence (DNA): TGTGCCAGCAGCTTAATCGTCGCCCTGGTCACAGATACGCAGTATTTT.

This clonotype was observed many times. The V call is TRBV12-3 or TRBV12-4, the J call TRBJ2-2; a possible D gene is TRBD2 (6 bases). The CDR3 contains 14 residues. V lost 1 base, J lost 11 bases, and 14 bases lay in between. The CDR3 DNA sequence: TGTGCCAGCAGTTTAGGAACTACTAGCTTTGAGCTGTTTTTT. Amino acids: CASSLGTTSFELFF.

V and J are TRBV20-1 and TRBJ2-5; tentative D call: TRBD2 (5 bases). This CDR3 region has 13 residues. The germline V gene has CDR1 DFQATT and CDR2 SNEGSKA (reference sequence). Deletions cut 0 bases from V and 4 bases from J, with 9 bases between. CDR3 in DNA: TGCAGTGCTAGAGATTTCGGAGGAGAGACCCAGTACTTC. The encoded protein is CSARDFGGETQYF.

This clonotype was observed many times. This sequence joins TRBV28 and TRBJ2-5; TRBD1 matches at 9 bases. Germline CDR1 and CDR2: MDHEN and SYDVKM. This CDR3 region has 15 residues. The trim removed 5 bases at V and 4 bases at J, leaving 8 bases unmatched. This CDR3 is CASSVRDRVVETQYF. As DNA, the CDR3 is TGTGCCAGCAGTGTCCGGGACAGGGTGGTAGAGACCCAGTACTTC.

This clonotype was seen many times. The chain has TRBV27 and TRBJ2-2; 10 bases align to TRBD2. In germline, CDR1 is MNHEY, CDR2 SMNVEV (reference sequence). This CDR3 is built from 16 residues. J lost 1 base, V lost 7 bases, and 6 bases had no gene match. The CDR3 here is CASNGLAERNTGELFF. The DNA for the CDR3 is TGTGCCAGCAATGGACTAGCGGAGAGGAACACCGGGGAGCTGTTTTTT.

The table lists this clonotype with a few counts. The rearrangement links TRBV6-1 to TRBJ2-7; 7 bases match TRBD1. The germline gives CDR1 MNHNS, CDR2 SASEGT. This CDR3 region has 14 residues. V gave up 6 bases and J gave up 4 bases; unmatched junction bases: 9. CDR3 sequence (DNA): TGTGCCAGCAGGAGGACAGGCTGGGGTTACGAGCAGTACGTC. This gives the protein CASRRTGWGYEQYV.

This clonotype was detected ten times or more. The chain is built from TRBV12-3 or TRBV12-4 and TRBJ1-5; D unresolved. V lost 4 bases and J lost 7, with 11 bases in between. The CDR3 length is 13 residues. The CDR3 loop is CASSSAVKQPQHF. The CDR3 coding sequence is TGTGCCAGCAGTTCCGCGGTTAAGCAGCCCCAGCATTTT.

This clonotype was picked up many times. This chain's CDR3 is CSVEPRPDRGDYGYTF. The CDR3 nucleotides are TGCAGCGTTGAACCTCGCCCCGACAGGGGTGATTATGGCTACACCTTC. The genes are TRBV29-1 and TRBJ1-2, with 8 bases aligning to TRBD1. This CDR3 is built from 16 residues. V gave up 2 bases and J gave up 5 bases; unmatched junction bases: 13. The germline CDR1 and CDR2 sequences are SQVTM and ANQGSEA.

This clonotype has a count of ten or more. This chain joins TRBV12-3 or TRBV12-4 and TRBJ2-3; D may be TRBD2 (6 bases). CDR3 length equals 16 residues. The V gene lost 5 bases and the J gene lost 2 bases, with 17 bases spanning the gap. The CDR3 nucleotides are TGTGCCAGCAGTACGCGCCCCGGGACTCTCACAGATACGCAGTATTTT. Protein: CASSTRPGTLTDTQYF.

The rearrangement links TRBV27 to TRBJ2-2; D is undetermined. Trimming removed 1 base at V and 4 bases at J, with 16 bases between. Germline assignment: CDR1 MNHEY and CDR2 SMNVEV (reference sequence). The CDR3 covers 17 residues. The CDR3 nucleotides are TGTGCCAGCAGTTTATATTCCTCCGGCGATTTCACCGGGGAGCTGTTTTTT. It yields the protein CASSLYSSGDFTGELFF.

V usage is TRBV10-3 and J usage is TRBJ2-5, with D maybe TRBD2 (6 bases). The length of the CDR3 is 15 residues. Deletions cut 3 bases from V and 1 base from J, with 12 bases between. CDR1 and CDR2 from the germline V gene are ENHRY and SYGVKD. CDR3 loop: CAISDGAGPQETQYF. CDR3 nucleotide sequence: TGTGCCATCAGTGATGGAGCGGGCCCCCAAGAGACCCAGTACTTC.

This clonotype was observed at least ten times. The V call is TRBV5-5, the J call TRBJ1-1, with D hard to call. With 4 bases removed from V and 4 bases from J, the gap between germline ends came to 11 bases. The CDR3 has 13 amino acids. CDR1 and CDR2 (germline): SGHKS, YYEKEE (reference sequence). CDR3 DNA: TGTGCCAGCAGCCCAGTAGTGGCCACTGAAGCTTTCTTT. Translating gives CASSPVVATEAFF.

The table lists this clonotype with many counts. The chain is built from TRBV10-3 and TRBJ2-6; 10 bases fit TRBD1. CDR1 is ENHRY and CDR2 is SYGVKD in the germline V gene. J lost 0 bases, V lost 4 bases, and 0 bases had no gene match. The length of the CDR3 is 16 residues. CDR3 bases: TGTGCCATCAGTGGGACAGGGGGCTCTGGGGCCAACGTCCTGACTTTC. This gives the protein CAISGTGGSGANVLTF.

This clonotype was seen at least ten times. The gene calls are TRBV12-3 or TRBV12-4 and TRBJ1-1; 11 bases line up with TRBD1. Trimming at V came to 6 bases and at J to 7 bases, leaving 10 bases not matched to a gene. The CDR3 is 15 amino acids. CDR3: CASRGTGGRYGEAFF. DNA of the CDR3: TGTGCCAGCAGGGGGACAGGGGGACGATATGGTGAAGCTTTCTTT.

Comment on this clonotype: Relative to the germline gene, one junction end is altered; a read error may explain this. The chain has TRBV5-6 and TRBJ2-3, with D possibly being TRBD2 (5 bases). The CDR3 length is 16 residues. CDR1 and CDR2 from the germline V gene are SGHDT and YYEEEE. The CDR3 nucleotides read TGTGCCAGCAGTTGGAGCGGTGGGGAATTTTCAGATACGCATTATTTT. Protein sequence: CASSWSGGEFSDTHYF.